Below, 30 T cell receptor beta chains from the same sample are listed, as sequenced in a study of blood T cells in healthy people across ages. For the second PCR, which ran for about 7 to 11 cycles, a sample-barcoded 5' primer and a J-beta primer mix were used. TCRdb re-analysed the 5' RACE reads in MiXCR, keeping a single row per CDR3 protein. This table has hundreds of thousands of distinct CDR3 sequences, around 43% appearing once. Sequencing was performed on blood. The receptors were gathered from a man older than 75 in good health.

In this sample, this clonotype turned up a few times. The chain is built from TRBV6-2 or TRBV6-3 and TRBJ2-6; 8 bases map to TRBD1. The V and J ends lost 5 bases and 4 bases, in that order; junction bases with no gene match: 10. The CDR3 consists of 17 residues. The germline V gene encodes CDR1 MNHEY and CDR2 SVGEGT. CDR3 sequence reads: CASSRTTGEAGANVLTF. In DNA, the CDR3 is TGTGCCAGCAGTCGAACGACAGGGGAAGCCGGGGCCAACGTCCTGACTTTC.

This chain links TRBV27 with TRBJ2-1, with a tentative D call TRBD1 (5 bases). Germline CDR1 is MNHEY and CDR2 is SMNVEV (reference sequence). CDR3 length equals 13 residues. Trimming took off 6 bases at V and 2 bases at J, with 8 bases between the two ends. CDR3 sequence reads: CASRAGTYNEQFF. CDR3 coding DNA: TGTGCCAGCAGGGCAGGGACCTACAATGAGCAGTTCTTC.

J is TRBJ2-1 and V is TRBV5-1; the match to TRBD1 covers 10 bases. CDR3 length equals 18 residues. V lost 7 bases, J lost 1 base, and 14 bases stayed unmatched. The germline gives CDR1 SGHRS, CDR2 YFSETQ. This chain's CDR3 is CASQAKGDRGYSYNEQFF. CDR3 DNA sequence: TGCGCCAGCCAAGCTAAGGGGGACAGGGGATATTCCTACAATGAGCAGTTCTTC.

This clonotype turned up a few times. J is TRBJ2-4 and V is TRBV20-1; 8 positions agree with TRBD2. The CDR3 length is 16 residues. The V segment lost 4 bases and the J segment 2 bases; nucleotides outside the gene matches: 10. Germline V gene lookup returns CDR1 DFQATT and CDR2 SNEGSKA (reference sequence). CDR3 sequence reads: CSAMESGGLTKNIQYF. In DNA form, the CDR3 reads TGCAGTGCTATGGAGAGCGGGGGTCTGACCAAAAACATTCAGTACTTC.

V gene TRBV6-2 or TRBV6-3 combines with J gene TRBJ2-1; 15 nucleotides align to TRBD2. This CDR3 is 19 amino acids long. The V segment lost 2 bases and the J segment 4 bases; nucleotides outside the gene matches: 9. CDR1 is MNHEY and CDR2 is SVGEGT in the germline V gene. The DNA for the CDR3 is TGTGCCAGCAGTTACCCCTCAGGACTAGCGGGGGGGCCTTACAATGAGCAGTTCTTC. It yields the protein CASSYPSGLAGGPYNEQFF.

The chain is built from TRBV6-5 and TRBJ2-1, with 15 bases aligning to TRBD2. V lost 0 bases, J lost 7 bases, and 7 bases stayed unmatched. This CDR3 spans 18 amino acids. Germline V gives CDR1 MNHEY, CDR2 SVGAGI. The chain's CDR3 is CASSYSRTSGRDKNEQFF. The CDR3 bases are TGTGCCAGCAGTTACTCCCGGACTAGCGGGAGGGATAAGAATGAGCAGTTCTTC.

This clonotype was counted a few times. The chain combines TRBV5-1 with TRBJ1-2, with 7 bases matching TRBD1. The CDR3 contains 15 residues. V shed 4 bases and J 5 bases; nucleotides not matched to a gene: 11. The germline V gene has CDR1 SGHRS and CDR2 YFSETQ. CDR3 loop: CASSDGQAPSYGYTF. The CDR3 DNA follows: TGCGCCAGCAGCGACGGACAGGCACCTAGTTATGGCTACACCTTC. The complete variable domain, with remaining parts taken from reference TRBV5-1 and TRBJ1-2, reads KAGVTQTPRYLIKTRGQQVTLSCSPISGHRSVSWYQQTPGQGLQFLFEYFSETQRNKGNFPGRFSGRQFSNSRSEMNVSTLELGDSALYLCASSDGQAPSYGYTFGSGTRLTVV.

The rearrangement uses TRBV7-2 and TRBJ2-5; D is unclear. The CDR3 is 13 amino acids. The V and J ends lost 2 bases and 6 bases respectively, with 10 bases between them. Per the germline V gene, CDR1 is SGHTA and CDR2 is FQGNSA. CDR3 protein: CASSLTPGQTQYF. The CDR3 DNA follows: TGTGCCAGCAGCTTAACACCCGGGCAGACCCAGTACTTC.

The rearrangement joins TRBV20-1 to TRBJ2-5, with D unresolved. The CDR3 totals 11 residues. The V end was cut by 5 bases, the J end by 2 bases, with 6 bases between. Germline lookup yields CDR1 DFQATT and CDR2 SNEGSKA (reference sequence). The CDR3 region has the DNA TGCAGTGCTCCGGAACAAGAGACCCAGTACTTC. Translation: CSAPEQETQYF.

The V call is TRBV5-1, the J call TRBJ2-5; no firm D call. Germline V lookup: CDR1 SGHRS, CDR2 YFSETQ. The CDR3 is made up of 13 amino acids. V was cut by 0 bases and J by 5 bases, with 8 bases left in between. The CDR3 protein is CASSLALGETQYF. The CDR3 DNA reads TGCGCCAGCAGCTTGGCTCTGGGCGAGACCCAGTACTTC.

In nucleotides, the CDR3 is TGTGCCAGCAGTTTATCGGCCCTCACAGATACGCAGTATTTT. Translation: CASSLSALTDTQYF. This sequence joins TRBV6-2 or TRBV6-3 and TRBJ2-3; D unresolved. Trimming cost V 4 bases and J 2 bases, with 10 bases left between them. Germline assignment: CDR1 MNHEY and CDR2 SVGEGT. The CDR3 loop spans 14 amino acids.

This clonotype was found many times. The J gene is TRBJ2-1, the V gene TRBV29-1, with D perhaps TRBD2 (5 bases). This CDR3 is 17 amino acids long. V shed 0 bases and J shed 2 bases, with 17 bases lying between them. Germline V gene data show CDR1 as SQVTM and CDR2 as ANQGSEA. The CDR3 DNA follows: TGCAGCGTTGAAGATCTTCGGACTCTAGCAGCCTACAATGAGCAGTTCTTC. Its protein product is CSVEDLRTLAAYNEQFF.

The table lists this clonotype with a few counts. The chain combines TRBV6-2 or TRBV6-3 with TRBJ1-5; perhaps TRBD1 as D (6 bases). Germline lookup yields CDR1 MNHEY and CDR2 SVGEGT. Trimming left V 2 bases short and J 3 bases short, with 23 bases between. The CDR3 has 19 residues. CDR3 region: CASSYSGAGTPRFNQPQHF. Here the CDR3 DNA reads TGTGCCAGCAGTTACAGTGGGGCGGGGACACCGCGGTTCAATCAGCCCCAGCATTTT.

The table lists this clonotype with a few counts. The chain uses TRBV25-1 and TRBJ2-1, with 8 bases aligning to TRBD2. The CDR3 contains 16 residues. Germline V gene data show CDR1 as MGHDK and CDR2 as SYGVNS. The trim removed 2 bases at V and 2 bases at J, leaving 5 bases unmatched. CDR3 nucleotides: TGTGCCAGCAGTGAAGGCCGGGGGGGTCCCTACAATGAGCAGTTCTTC. As protein: CASSEGRGGPYNEQFF.

This clonotype came up many times. The chain employs TRBV20-1 and TRBJ2-7, with 7 bases lining up with TRBD1. Germline CDR1 is DFQATT and CDR2 is SNEGSKA (reference sequence). CDR3 length: 12 amino acids. The junction had 9 bases not matched to a gene; V was cut back by 8 bases and J by 5 bases. The CDR3 nucleotides are TGCAGTCTACAGGGGATAGTGAACGAGCAGTACTTC. This codes for CSLQGIVNEQYF.

V usage is TRBV7-2 and J usage is TRBJ2-5; a weak D match, TRBD2 (6 bases). The DNA matches TRBJ2-7 better at its end, which makes the J call doubtful. The CDR3 extends over 14 amino acids. Germline CDR1 and CDR2: SGHTA and FQGNSA. CDR3 DNA sequence: TGTGCCAGCAGTTACGGGACTTGCGGCTACGAGCAGTACTTC. Amino acid sequence: CASSYGTCGYEQYF.

This chain uses TRBV7-2 with TRBJ2-7; no clear D. The length of the CDR3 is 16 residues. V was pared by 4 bases and J by 3 bases, with 19 bases between. Germline V gene data show CDR1 as SGHTA and CDR2 as FQGNSA. CDR3 sequence (DNA): TGTGCCAGCAGCTCAGCCGCCATAGATAGAGGCTACGAGCAGTACTTC. This sequence encodes CASSSAAIDRGYEQYF.

The sample holds a few counts of this clonotype. This chain joins TRBV4-3 and TRBJ2-4; D is unclear. Per the germline V gene, CDR1 is LGHNA and CDR2 is YSLEER. The length of the CDR3 is 15 residues. V shed 1 base and J shed 2 bases, with 9 bases lying between them. This chain's CDR3 is CASSQVGVSKNIQYF. The CDR3 DNA is TGCGCCAGCAGCCAAGTTGGGGTCTCCAAAAACATTCAGTACTTC.

This clonotype was seen a handful of times. The chain combines TRBV10-3 with TRBJ2-5; the D gene is possibly TRBD1 (7 bases). V shed 10 bases and J shed 1 base, with 10 bases lying between them. This CDR3 is built from 12 residues. Germline V gene lookup returns CDR1 ENHRY and CDR2 SYGVKD. In DNA, the CDR3 is TGTGCCAGCGGGGACAGCCAAGAGACCCAGTACTTC. It codes for CASGDSQETQYF.

V and J are TRBV11-2 and TRBJ2-2; 8 bases agree with TRBD2. After removal of 6 bases from V and 7 bases from J, the junction contained 13 bases not matched to a gene. This CDR3 region has 16 residues. Per germline, CDR1 SGHAT and CDR2 FQNNGV. The CDR3 nucleotides read TGTGCCAGCAGTTTCACCGGGAGGGCCGAGGGCGGGGAGCTGTTTTTT. This gives the protein CASSFTGRAEGGELFF. The variable domain in full, with the rest retrieved from reference TRBV11-2 and TRBJ2-2, is EAGVAQSPRYKIIEKRQSVAFWCNPISGHATLYWYQQILGQGPKLLIQFQNNGVVDDSQLPKDRFSAERLKGVDSTLKIQPAKLEDSAVYLCASSFTGRAEGGELFFGEGSRLTVL.

J is TRBJ2-2 and V is TRBV6-6; 11 bases fit TRBD2. Germline CDR1 reads MNHNY; CDR2 reads SVGAGI (reference sequence). The CDR3 has 16 residues. With 5 bases clipped from V and 4 bases from J, the junction kept 6 bases outside the gene matches. This CDR3 is CASSPGTSGITGELFF. CDR3 DNA: TGTGCCAGCAGTCCCGGGACTAGCGGCATCACCGGGGAGCTGTTTTTT.

This clonotype was observed many times. This chain connects TRBV10-3 to TRBJ2-1; D gene ambiguous. This CDR3 region has 11 residues. Trimming cost V 9 bases and J 12 bases, with 15 bases left between them. Per germline, CDR1 ENHRY and CDR2 SYGVKD. Written as DNA, the CDR3 is TGTGCCATAGCGTCCAGTTTCGTGCAGTTCTTC. Translation gives CAIASSFVQFF.

The rearrangement uses TRBV10-1 and TRBJ2-5; D is perhaps TRBD2 (7 bases). The J call is doubtful: the DNA matches TRBJ2-7 better. The germline V gene has CDR1 WNHNN and CDR2 SYGVQD (reference sequence). The CDR3 sequence is 16 residues long. DNA for the CDR3: TGCGCCAGCAGTGACAGGGGTCGCGGGAGAGGCGACGAGCAGTACTTC. This encodes CASSDRGRGRGDEQYF.

The CDR3 DNA is TGTGCCAGCACCCTTCGGTCGGAGATCCAGTACTTC. It codes for CASTLRSEIQYF. The chain couples TRBV3-1 to TRBJ2-7; no clear D gene. Trimming removed 7 bases from V and 10 bases from J, with 17 bases in between. CDR3 length equals 12 residues. The germline CDR1 and CDR2 sequences are LGHDT and YNNKEL (reference sequence).

A few counts support this clonotype. This chain joins TRBV12-3 or TRBV12-4 and TRBJ2-7; 7 nucleotides align to TRBD2. V shed 3 bases and J 1 base; nucleotides not matched to a gene: 6. The CDR3 has 15 amino acids. The CDR3: CASSLHSGFSYEQYF. The CDR3 nucleotides are TGTGCCAGCAGTTTGCATAGCGGGTTTTCCTACGAGCAGTACTTC.

As for this clonotype: At one end, the junction sequence differs from germline, possibly due to a read error. The J gene is TRBJ2-3, the V gene TRBV7-7, with D tentatively TRBD2 (6 bases). This CDR3 has 14 residues. CDR1 is SSHAT and CDR2 is FNYEAQ in the germline V gene (reference sequence). The CDR3 loop reads CASSFGHSSETQYF. The CDR3, as DNA: TGTGCTAGCAGCTTTGGCCACTCTAGCGAGACGCAGTATTTT.

The count of this clonotype is one. This clone may be a read error of a much larger clone one base away. J is TRBJ2-6 and V is TRBV25-1; D is uncertain. The CDR3 totals 12 residues. Germline CDR1 and CDR2: MGHDK and SYGVNS. The CDR3 region has the DNA TGTGCCAGCAAATCTGGGCCCAACGTCCTGACTTTC. This translates into CASKSGPNVLTF.

A word on this clonotype: A much larger clone lies a single base off, so this may be a read error. In nucleotides, the CDR3 is TGCAGCGTTGGGGACTCGCCGTGGGGGACCCAGTACTTC. Encoded protein: CSVGDSPWGTQYF. The chain employs TRBV29-1 and TRBJ2-7; possible D gene TRBD2, 6 bases. The J call is doubtful: the DNA matches TRBJ2-5 better. CDR3 size: 13 residues. Germline-derived CDR1 and CDR2 are SQVTM and ANQGSEA.

The rearrangement joins TRBV6-1 to TRBJ2-5; D is ambiguous. The germline V gene has CDR1 MNHNS and CDR2 SASEGT. The CDR3 extends over 15 amino acids. Trimming removed 0 bases from V and 1 base from J, with 9 bases in between. The CDR3 protein is CASSEAVLLQETQYF. As DNA, the CDR3 is TGTGCCAGCAGTGAAGCAGTTCTACTCCAAGAGACCCAGTACTTC.

J is TRBJ2-5 and V is TRBV9; D remains unclear. CDR3 size: 14 residues. Germline CDR1 SGDLS, CDR2 YYNGEE. V lost 0 bases to trimming and J lost 5 bases, with 11 bases between them. The CDR3 DNA is TGTGCCAGCAGCGTAGGGTTGTTGCGGGAGACCCAGTACTTC. Translation gives CASSVGLLRETQYF.